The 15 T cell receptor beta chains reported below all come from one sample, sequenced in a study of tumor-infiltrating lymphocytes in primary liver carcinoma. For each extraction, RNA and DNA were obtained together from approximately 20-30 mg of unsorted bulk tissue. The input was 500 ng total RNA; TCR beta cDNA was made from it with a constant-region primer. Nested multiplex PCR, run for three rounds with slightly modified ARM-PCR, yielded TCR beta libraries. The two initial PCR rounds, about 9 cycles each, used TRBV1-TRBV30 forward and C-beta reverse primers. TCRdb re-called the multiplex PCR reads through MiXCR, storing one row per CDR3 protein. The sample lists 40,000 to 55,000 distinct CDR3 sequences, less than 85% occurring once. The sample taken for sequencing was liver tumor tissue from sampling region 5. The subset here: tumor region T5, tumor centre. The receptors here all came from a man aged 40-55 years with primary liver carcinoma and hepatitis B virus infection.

CDR3 sequence reads: CASSLGFSGRFYEQYF. The CDR3 DNA is TGTGCCAGCAGCCTCGGGTTTAGCGGGAGATTCTACGAGCAGTACTTC. V gene TRBV7-2 combines with J gene TRBJ2-7; 9 bases are a match to TRBD2. V lost 5 bases to trimming and J lost 3 bases; unmatched junction nucleotides: 11. Germline loops: CDR1 SGHTA, CDR2 FQGNSA. This CDR3 has 16 residues.

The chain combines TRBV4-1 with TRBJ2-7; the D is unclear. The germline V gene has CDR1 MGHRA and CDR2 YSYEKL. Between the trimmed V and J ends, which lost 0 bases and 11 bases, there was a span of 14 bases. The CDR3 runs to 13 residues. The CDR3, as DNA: TGCGCCAGCAGCCAAGATCGCGGATTCAGGAAGTACTTC. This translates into CASSQDRGFRKYF.

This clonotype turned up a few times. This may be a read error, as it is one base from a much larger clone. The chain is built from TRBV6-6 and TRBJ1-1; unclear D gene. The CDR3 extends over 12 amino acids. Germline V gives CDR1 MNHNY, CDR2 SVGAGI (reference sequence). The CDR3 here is CASSYVGGEASF. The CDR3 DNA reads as TGTGCCAGCAGTTACGTGGGTGGTGAAGCTTCCTTT.

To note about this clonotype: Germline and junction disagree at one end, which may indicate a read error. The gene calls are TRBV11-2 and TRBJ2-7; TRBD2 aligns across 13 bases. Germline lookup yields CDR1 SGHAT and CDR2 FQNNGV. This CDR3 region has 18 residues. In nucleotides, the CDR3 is TGCGCCAGCAGCTTATCCGTTGTACTAGCGGGAGGGGGGTGCGAGCAGTACTTC. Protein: CASSLSVVLAGGGCEQYF.

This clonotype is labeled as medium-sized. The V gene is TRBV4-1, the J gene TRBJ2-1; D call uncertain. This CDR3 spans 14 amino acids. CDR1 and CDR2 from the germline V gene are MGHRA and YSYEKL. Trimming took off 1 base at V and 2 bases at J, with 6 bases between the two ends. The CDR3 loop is CASSQGVTYNEQFF. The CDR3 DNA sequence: TGCGCCAGCAGCCAAGGAGTAACCTACAATGAGCAGTTCTTC.

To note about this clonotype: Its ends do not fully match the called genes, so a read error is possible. The CDR3 coding sequence is TGTGCCAGCAGTCCCGGTGACCCCCTGCAGATAGCGAGAAGCACAGATACGCAGTACTTT. Protein sequence: CASSPGDPLQIARSTDTQYF. The genes are TRBV11-2 and TRBJ2-3, with D tentatively TRBD2 (5 bases). Germline V gene lookup returns CDR1 SGHAT and CDR2 FQNNGV. This CDR3 has 20 amino acids.

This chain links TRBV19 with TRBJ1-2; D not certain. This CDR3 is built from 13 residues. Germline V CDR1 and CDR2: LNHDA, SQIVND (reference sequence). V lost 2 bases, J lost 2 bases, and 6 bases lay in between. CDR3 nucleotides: TGTGCCAGTAGTATAACCCGGAACTATGGCTACACCTTC. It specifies CASSITRNYGYTF.

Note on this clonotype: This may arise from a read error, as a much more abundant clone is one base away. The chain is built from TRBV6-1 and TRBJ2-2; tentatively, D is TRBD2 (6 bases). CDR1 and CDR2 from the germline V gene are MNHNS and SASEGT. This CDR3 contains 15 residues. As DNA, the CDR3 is TGTGCCAGCAGTGAGGGACGGGTGAACACCGGGGGGCTGTTTTTT. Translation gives CASSEGRVNTGGLFF.

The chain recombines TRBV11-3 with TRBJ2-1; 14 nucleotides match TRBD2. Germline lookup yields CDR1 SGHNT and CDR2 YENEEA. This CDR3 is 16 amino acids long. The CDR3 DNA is TGTGTCGGCAGCTTATCAGGGACTAGCGGGAGAGGTGTGCAGTTCTTC. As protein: CVGSLSGTSGRGVQFF.

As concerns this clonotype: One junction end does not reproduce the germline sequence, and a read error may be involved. The CDR3 loop reads CASSSAGGTEAFF. In nucleotides, the CDR3 is TGCGCCAGCAGCTCAGCAGGGGGCACTGAAGCTTTCTTT. The chain recombines TRBV11-3 with TRBJ1-1; 7 positions match TRBD1. Germline values: CDR1 SGHNT, CDR2 YENEEA. The CDR3 is 13 residues long.

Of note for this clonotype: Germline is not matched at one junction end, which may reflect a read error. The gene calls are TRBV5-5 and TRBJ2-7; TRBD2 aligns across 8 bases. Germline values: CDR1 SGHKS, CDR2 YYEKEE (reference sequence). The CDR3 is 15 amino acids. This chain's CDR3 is CASCRGLGPSYGQYF. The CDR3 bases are TGTGCCAGCTGCCGGGGACTAGGGCCATCCTACGGGCAGTACTTC.

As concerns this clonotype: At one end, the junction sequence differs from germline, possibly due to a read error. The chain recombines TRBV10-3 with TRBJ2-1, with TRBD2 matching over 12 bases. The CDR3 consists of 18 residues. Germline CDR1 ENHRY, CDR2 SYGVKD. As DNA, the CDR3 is TGTGTCATCAGCGAGACCTTTACTAGCGGGAGGACCGGGGATGAGCAGTTCTTC. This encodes CVISETFTSGRTGDEQFF.

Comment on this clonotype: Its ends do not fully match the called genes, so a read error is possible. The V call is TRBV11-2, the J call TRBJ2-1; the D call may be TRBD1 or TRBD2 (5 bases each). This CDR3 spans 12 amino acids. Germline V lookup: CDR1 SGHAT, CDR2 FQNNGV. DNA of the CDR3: TGCGTCAGCAGCTTGGGGGTACGTGAGCAGATCTTC. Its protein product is CVSSLGVREQIF. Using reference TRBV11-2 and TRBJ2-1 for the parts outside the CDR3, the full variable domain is EAGVAQSPRYKIIEKRQSVAFWCNPISGHATLYWYQQILGQGPKLLIQFQNNGVVDDSQLPKDRFSAERLKGVDSTLKIQPAKLEDSAVYLCVSSLGVREQIFGPGTRLTVL.

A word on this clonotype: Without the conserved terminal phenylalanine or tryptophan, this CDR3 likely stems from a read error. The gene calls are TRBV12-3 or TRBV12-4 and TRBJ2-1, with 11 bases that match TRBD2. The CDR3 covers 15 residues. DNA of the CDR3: TGCGCCAGCACCCCCGGGACTAGCGGCCCCAGTGAGCAGTTCCTC. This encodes CASTPGTSGPSEQFL.

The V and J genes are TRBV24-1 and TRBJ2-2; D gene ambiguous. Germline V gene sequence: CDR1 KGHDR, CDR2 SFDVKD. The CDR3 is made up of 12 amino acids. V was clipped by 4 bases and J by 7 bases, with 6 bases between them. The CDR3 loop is CATSERDGELFF. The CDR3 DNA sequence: TGTGCCACCAGTGAAAGGGACGGGGAGCTGTTTTTT.